A selection of T cell receptor beta chains follows, all from one sample in a study of shared clonotypes between healthy human individuals. The assay was immunoSEQ multiplex PCR, and TCRdb's table has in-frame clones only and misses some. The repertoire holds about 2,500,000 clones, with 85% to 95% as singletons. Sequenced: naive CD4+ T cells sorted from blood. The receptors were sampled from a man younger than 35 in good health. Both conserved end residues are part of each CDR3. Fields, in order: clone size, J gene, V gene, CDR3 length, D gene, CDR3 DNA, CDR3 protein. The D gene is left open where the match is weak. Size tells how often a clone was seen (once, few, many) or the class of an expanded clone, and some rows leave it out.

clone size: once; J gene: TRBJ1-1; V gene: TRBV6-1; CDR3 length: 15; D gene: -; CDR3 DNA: TGTGCCAGCAGTGTGGCGCCGGGTTATAACACTGAAGCTTTCTTT; CDR3 protein: CASSVAPGYNTEAFF
clone size: -; J gene: TRBJ2-7; V gene: TRBV6-1; CDR3 length: 15; D gene: -; CDR3 DNA: TGTGCCAGCAGCACTGGGACGGTGCTTGCCTACGAGCAGTACTTC; CDR3 protein: CASSTGTVLAYEQYF
clone size: -; J gene: TRBJ2-5; V gene: TRBV19; CDR3 length: 15; D gene: -; CDR3 DNA: TGTGCCAGTAGTTCCAACAGTGGGGGTAAAGAGACCCAGTACTTC; CDR3 protein: CASSSNSGGKETQYF
clone size: -; J gene: TRBJ1-6; V gene: TRBV19; CDR3 length: 16; D gene: -; CDR3 DNA: TGTGCCAGTAGTATGGTACGGCCCTCCTATAATTCACCCCTCCACTTT; CDR3 protein: CASSMVRPSYNSPLHF
clone size: -; J gene: TRBJ2-2; V gene: TRBV5-6; CDR3 length: 18; D gene: -; CDR3 DNA: TGTGCCAGCAGCTTTTCGGTATCAGGGGGGCGTTTCACCGGGGAGCTGTTTTTT; CDR3 protein: CASSFSVSGGRFTGELFF
clone size: -; J gene: TRBJ2-5; V gene: TRBV2; CDR3 length: 15; D gene: TRBD1; CDR3 DNA: TGTGCCAGCAGGTACAGGGACAGAGGTTTGGAGACCCAGTACTTC; CDR3 protein: CASRYRDRGLETQYF
clone size: -; J gene: TRBJ1-1; V gene: TRBV7-9; CDR3 length: 15; D gene: -; CDR3 DNA: TGTGCCAGCAGCTCCGTAGGGCAGGGGAACACTGAAGCTTTCTTT; CDR3 protein: CASSSVGQGNTEAFF
clone size: -; J gene: TRBJ2-7; V gene: TRBV28; CDR3 length: 15; D gene: TRBD2; CDR3 DNA: TGTGCCAGCAGAGGACTAGCGGGGGGAGTATACGAGCAGTACTTC; CDR3 protein: CASRGLAGGVYEQYF
clone size: -; J gene: TRBJ2-3; V gene: TRBV28; CDR3 length: 16; D gene: -; CDR3 DNA: TGTGCCAGCAGTCTCCTCCCGGCCTCGGCCCTTGATACGCAGTATTTT; CDR3 protein: CASSLLPASALDTQYF
clone size: -; J gene: TRBJ2-7; V gene: TRBV14; CDR3 length: 15; D gene: TRBD2; CDR3 DNA: TGTGCCAGCAGCCAAGTGCGGGGGGCCTCCTACGAGCAGTACTTC; CDR3 protein: CASSQVRGASYEQYF
clone size: -; J gene: TRBJ2-2; V gene: TRBV29-1; CDR3 length: 12; D gene: -; CDR3 DNA: TGCAGCGTCCGAACTACTCCCGGGGAGCTGTTTTTT; CDR3 protein: CSVRTTPGELFF
clone size: -; J gene: TRBJ2-1; V gene: TRBV11-3; CDR3 length: 16; D gene: TRBD2; CDR3 DNA: TGTGCCAGCAGCGACACTAGCGGGGGGGCCTACAATGAGCAGTTCTTC; CDR3 protein: CASSDTSGGAYNEQFF
clone size: -; J gene: TRBJ2-7; V gene: TRBV7-6; CDR3 length: 14; D gene: -; CDR3 DNA: TGTGCCAGCAGCTTAGTGTCCTTCCGGACAGACCAGTACTTC; CDR3 protein: CASSLVSFRTDQYF
clone size: -; J gene: TRBJ2-2; V gene: TRBV4-1; CDR3 length: 14; D gene: -; CDR3 DNA: TGCGCCAGCAGTACTCCAGGGGTGGACGGGGAGCTGTTTTTT; CDR3 protein: CASSTPGVDGELFF
clone size: -; J gene: TRBJ1-5; V gene: TRBV19; CDR3 length: 16; D gene: TRBD1; CDR3 DNA: TGTGCCAGCCGATCAGACAGGGGAGAGAGCAATCAGCCCCAGCATTTT; CDR3 protein: CASRSDRGESNQPQHF
clone size: -; J gene: TRBJ2-3; V gene: TRBV4-3; CDR3 length: 14; D gene: -; CDR3 DNA: TGCGCCAGCAGCCGCGCCCATCAGCTGGATACGCAGTATTTT; CDR3 protein: CASSRAHQLDTQYF